The clone carrying this T cell receptor (beta chain) was detected many times. Its matching antigen is unknown. Germline V gene data show CDR1 as MNHEY and CDR2 as SMNVEV (reference sequence). CDR3 length equals 14 residues. Losses at the gene ends were 6 bases for V and 0 bases for J; bases not matched to a gene: 3. The sample originates from a study of human T cells and chemical hapten exposure. Findings of the study overall: High-frequency TCRs, those above 1 in 1000, stayed the same after DPC sensitization.

TCRdb ran MiXCR on the RACE reads and lists one entry per CDR3 protein. The sample lists roughly 46,000 distinct CDR3 sequences, about 4.1% seen once, with approximately 5.5% in the top ten. Time point here: healthy volunteer bleed at 2 weeks. RNA extraction used unfractionated whole blood as the source of total RNA. V and J are TRBV27 and TRBJ2-5; TRBD2 matches at 8 bases. This TCR was recovered from a human donor in good health. Some clones in this sample may be carry-over from other donors' samples. Specimen: whole blood. DNA of the CDR3: TGTGCCAGCAGGGGACTAGGGTACCAAGAGACCCAGTACTTC. Translated, it gives CASRGLGYQETQYF.